The 14 T cell receptor beta chains listed next were all sequenced from one sample in a study of cytomegalovirus exposure and HLA in healthy donors. This PCR relied on a set of 60 Vbeta primers and 13 Jbeta primers. Assay: immunoSEQ multiplex PCR; the TCRdb copy retains only in-frame clones and omits some. This sample has 110,000 or so clones; roughly three quarters occur once, and the top ten carry 3% to 3.5%. Sequencing was carried out using PBMCs. The receptor source for this set is a man aged 25 to 40 in good health and CMV-seronegative.

The chain combines TRBV7-3 with TRBJ1-2, with 7 nucleotides matching TRBD1. Germline V gene data show CDR1 as SGHTA and CDR2 as FQGTGA. This CDR3 is 13 amino acids long. Trimming at V came to 5 bases and at J to 5 bases, leaving 5 bases not matched to a gene. The CDR3 DNA sequence: TGTGCCAGCAGCCCAGGGACAGAGTATGGCTACACCTTC. Translated, it gives CASSPGTEYGYTF.

The chain couples TRBV7-9 to TRBJ1-4; a possible D gene is TRBD1 (6 bases). Per the germline V gene, CDR1 is SEHNR and CDR2 is FQNEAQ (reference sequence). The CDR3 runs 14 residues. V was shortened by 5 bases and J by 8 bases, with 15 bases between the two germline ends. This CDR3 is CASSRKGGPEKLFF. The CDR3 coding sequence is TGTGCCAGCAGCCGAAAGGGGGGGCCCGAAAAACTGTTTTTT.

The chain recombines TRBV7-2 with TRBJ1-2, with D tentatively TRBD1 (5 bases). V lost 1 base, J lost 4 bases, and 10 bases lay in between. Germline CDR1 reads SGHTA; CDR2 reads FQGNSA. This CDR3 has 14 amino acids. This CDR3 reads CASSLDRTGYGYTF. The CDR3 DNA reads TGTGCCAGCAGCTTAGATCGCACAGGCTATGGCTACACCTTC.

The rearrangement uses TRBV27 and TRBJ2-1, with D uncertain. The CDR3 loop spans 16 amino acids. Per the germline V gene, CDR1 is MNHEY and CDR2 is SMNVEV (reference sequence). Deletions cut 2 bases from V and 0 bases from J, with 11 bases between. CDR3 residues: CASSLDYRISYNEQFF. In DNA, the CDR3 is TGTGCCAGCAGTTTAGATTACAGAATCTCCTACAATGAGCAGTTCTTC.

This clone has only a few counts. DNA for the CDR3: TGTGCCAGTAGTATTGGGTCGGGACAGATCTATGGCTACACCTTC. Amino acids: CASSIGSGQIYGYTF. This chain links TRBV19 with TRBJ1-2; 7 positions match TRBD1. The germline CDR1 and CDR2 sequences are LNHDA and SQIVND (reference sequence). J lost 4 bases, V lost 3 bases, and 8 bases had no gene match. This CDR3 contains 15 residues. Drawing the rest from reference TRBV19 and TRBJ1-2, the complete variable domain is DGGITQSPKYLFRKEGQNVTLSCEQNLNHDAMYWYRQDPGQGLRLIYYSQIVNDFQKGDIAEGYSVSREKKESFPLTVTSAQKNPTAFYLCASSIGSGQIYGYTFGSGTRLTVV.

J is TRBJ2-6 and V is TRBV6-6, with 8 positions matching TRBD1. J lost 2 bases, V lost 6 bases, and 0 bases had no gene match. The CDR3 contains 14 residues. The germline CDR1 and CDR2 sequences are MNHNY and SVGAGI (reference sequence). CDR3 loop: CASRQGAGANVLTF. CDR3 in DNA: TGTGCCAGCAGACAGGGGGCTGGGGCCAACGTCCTGACTTTC.

The rearrangement joins TRBV6-5 to TRBJ1-3; D is undetermined. Trimming cost V 6 bases and J 2 bases, with 14 bases left between them. This CDR3 has 15 residues. CDR1 and CDR2 (germline): MNHEY, SVGAGI. The chain's CDR3 is CASSDHPGTGNTIYF. For the CDR3, the DNA is TGTGCCAGCAGCGACCACCCAGGAACTGGAAACACCATATATTTT.

The chain uses TRBV18 and TRBJ2-5, with TRBD1 matching 7 bases. The J call may be incorrect, as the DNA end agrees better with TRBJ2-7. This CDR3 has 15 amino acids. Germline V gene sequence: CDR1 KGHSH, CDR2 LQKENI. The CDR3 DNA sequence: TGTGCCAGCTCACCACTGACAGGGAAGAGGGACGAGCAGTACTTC. It translates to CASSPLTGKRDEQYF.

The chain is built from TRBV30 and TRBJ2-1, with 7 bases lining up with TRBD1. This CDR3 is 19 amino acids long. Germline CDR1 and CDR2: GTSNPN and SVGIG (reference sequence). With V trimmed by 5 bases and J by 0 bases, 19 bases remained unmatched. The CDR3: CAWSGDRQRGISSYNEQFF. For the CDR3, the DNA is TGTGCCTGGTCCGGGGACAGACAAAGAGGGATCAGCTCCTACAATGAGCAGTTCTTC.

V and J are TRBV19 and TRBJ2-7, with 8 nucleotides matching TRBD2. V was clipped by 6 bases and J by 7 bases; unmatched bases: 14. This CDR3 comprises 15 residues. Germline V gene data show CDR1 as LNHDA and CDR2 as SQIVND (reference sequence). The chain's CDR3 is CASRVTSGSWQEQYF. For the CDR3, the DNA is TGTGCCAGTAGGGTTACCAGCGGGAGCTGGCAGGAGCAGTACTTC.

This clone was seen only a few times. This chain uses TRBV10-3 with TRBJ2-1, with 8 bases identical to TRBD2. The germline V gene has CDR1 ENHRY and CDR2 SYGVKD. J was trimmed by 0 bases and V by 6 bases; bases with no gene match: 7. The length of the CDR3 is 16 residues. The chain's CDR3 is CAIRGSGESSYNEQFF. The CDR3 bases are TGTGCCATCAGGGGTAGCGGGGAGAGCTCCTACAATGAGCAGTTCTTC.

The chain is built from TRBV7-6 and TRBJ2-7, with 10 bases that match TRBD2. The J segment lost 4 bases and the V segment lost 5 bases, leaving 5 bases of the junction unmatched. The CDR3 loop spans 14 amino acids. Per germline, CDR1 SGHVS and CDR2 FNYEAQ. CDR3 protein: CASSPGLARYEQYF. The CDR3 bases are TGTGCCAGCAGCCCGGGACTAGCGAGGTACGAGCAGTACTTC.

The chain recombines TRBV7-8 with TRBJ2-7; 14 bases line up with TRBD2. This CDR3 contains 16 residues. Germline trimming cut 5 bases from V and 7 bases from J; bases unmatched to any gene: 10. In germline, CDR1 is SGHVS, CDR2 FQNEAQ. As DNA, the CDR3 is TGTGCCAGCAGCCAATGGGGACTAGCGGGAGACTGGGAGCAGTACTTC. It is translated as CASSQWGLAGDWEQYF.

This chain links TRBV4-3 with TRBJ1-2, with 8 bases identical to TRBD1. The V gene end was trimmed by 3 bases and the J gene end by 7 bases; junction bases not matched to a gene: 10. The CDR3 has 15 amino acids. CDR1 LGHNA and CDR2 YSLEER come from the germline V gene. The CDR3 spells CASSQGPQGETGYTF. DNA for the CDR3: TGCGCCAGCAGCCAGGGACCACAGGGGGAGACTGGCTACACCTTC.